This T cell receptor beta chain originates from a study of blood T cell repertoires in COVID-19. V lost 4 bases to trimming and J lost 1 base, with 15 bases between them. CDR3 size: 15 residues. From germline, CDR1 is SQVTM and CDR2 ANQGSEA. Authors' processing steps: From reference gene primer amplification, estimates of nucleated cell counts were derived. The table came from immunoSEQ multiplex PCR; TCRdb's copy has only in-frame clones and leaves some out. The V and J calls and the clone size are those of that table, but D and trimming were determined from the DNA. The sample has 200,000 to 250,000 clones; 86% are singletons.

Sequences were obtained from PBMCs or T cells enriched from blood (not recorded which). This clonotype originated in a woman in her fifties or sixties in a cohort exposed to, infected with or recovered from COVID-19 (not recorded which). The chain carries TRBV29-1 and TRBJ2-3; maybe TRBD2 (7 bases). CDR3 sequence (DNA): TGCAGCGTTGCTTTACGGGGGGCGGGCACAGATACGCAGTATTTT. It encodes CSVALRGAGTDTQYF.